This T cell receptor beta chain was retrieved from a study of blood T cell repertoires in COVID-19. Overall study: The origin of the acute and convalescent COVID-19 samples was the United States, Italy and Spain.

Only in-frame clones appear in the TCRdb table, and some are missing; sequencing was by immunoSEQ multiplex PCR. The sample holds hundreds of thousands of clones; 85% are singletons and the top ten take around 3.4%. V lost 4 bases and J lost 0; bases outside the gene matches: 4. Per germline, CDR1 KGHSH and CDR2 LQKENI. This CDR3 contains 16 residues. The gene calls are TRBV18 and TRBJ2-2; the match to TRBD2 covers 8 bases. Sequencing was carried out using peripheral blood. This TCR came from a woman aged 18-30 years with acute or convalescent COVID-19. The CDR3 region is CASSQLAGTNTGELFF. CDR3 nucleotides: TGTGCCAGCTCACAATTAGCGGGAACGAACACCGGGGAGCTGTTTTTT.